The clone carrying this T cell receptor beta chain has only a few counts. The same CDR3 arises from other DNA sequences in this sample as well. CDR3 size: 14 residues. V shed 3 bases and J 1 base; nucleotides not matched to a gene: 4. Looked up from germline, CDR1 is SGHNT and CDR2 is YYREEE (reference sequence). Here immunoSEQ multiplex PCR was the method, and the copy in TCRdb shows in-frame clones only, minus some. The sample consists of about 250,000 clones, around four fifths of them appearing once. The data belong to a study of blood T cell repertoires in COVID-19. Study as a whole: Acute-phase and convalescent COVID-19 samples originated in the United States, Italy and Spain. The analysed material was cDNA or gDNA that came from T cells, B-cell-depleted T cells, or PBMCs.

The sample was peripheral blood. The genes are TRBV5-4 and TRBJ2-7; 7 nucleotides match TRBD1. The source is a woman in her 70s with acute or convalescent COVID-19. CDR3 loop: CASSWDSGSYEQYF. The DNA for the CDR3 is TGTGCCAGCAGCTGGGACAGTGGTTCCTACGAGCAGTACTTC.